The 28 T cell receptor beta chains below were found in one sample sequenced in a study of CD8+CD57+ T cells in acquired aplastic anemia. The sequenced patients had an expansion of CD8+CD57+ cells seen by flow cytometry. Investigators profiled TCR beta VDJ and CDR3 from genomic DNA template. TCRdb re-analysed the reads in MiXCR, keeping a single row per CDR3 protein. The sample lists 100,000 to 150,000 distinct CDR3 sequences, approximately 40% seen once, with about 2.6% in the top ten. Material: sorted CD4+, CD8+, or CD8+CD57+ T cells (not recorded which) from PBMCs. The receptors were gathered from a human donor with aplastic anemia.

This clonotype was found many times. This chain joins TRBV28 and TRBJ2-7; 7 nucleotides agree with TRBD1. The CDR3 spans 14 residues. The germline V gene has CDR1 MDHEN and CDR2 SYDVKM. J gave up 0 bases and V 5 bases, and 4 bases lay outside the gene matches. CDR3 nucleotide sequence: TGTGCCAGCAGTCCGGGACAGAGCTCCTACGAGCAGTACTTC. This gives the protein CASSPGQSSYEQYF.

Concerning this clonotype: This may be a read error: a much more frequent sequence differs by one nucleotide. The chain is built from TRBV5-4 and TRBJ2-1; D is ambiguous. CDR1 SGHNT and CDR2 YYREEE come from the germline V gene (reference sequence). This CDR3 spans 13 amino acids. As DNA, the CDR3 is TGTGCCAGCAGCTTGAATTTAAACAATGAGCAGCTCTTC. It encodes CASSLNLNNEQLF.

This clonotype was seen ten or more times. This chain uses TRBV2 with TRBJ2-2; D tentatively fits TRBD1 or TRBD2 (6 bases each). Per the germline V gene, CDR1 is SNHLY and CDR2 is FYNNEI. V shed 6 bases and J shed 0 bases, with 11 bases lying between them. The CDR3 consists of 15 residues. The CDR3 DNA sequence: TGTGCCAGCAGGGCGGGACACACGAACACCGGGGAGCTGTTTTTT. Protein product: CASRAGHTNTGELFF.

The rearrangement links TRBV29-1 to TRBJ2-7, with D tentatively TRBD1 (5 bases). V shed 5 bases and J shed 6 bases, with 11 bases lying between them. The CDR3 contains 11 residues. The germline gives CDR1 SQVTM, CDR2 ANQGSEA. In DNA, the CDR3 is TGCAGCGTTTCAACAGGTGGCGAGCAGTACTTC. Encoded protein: CSVSTGGEQYF.

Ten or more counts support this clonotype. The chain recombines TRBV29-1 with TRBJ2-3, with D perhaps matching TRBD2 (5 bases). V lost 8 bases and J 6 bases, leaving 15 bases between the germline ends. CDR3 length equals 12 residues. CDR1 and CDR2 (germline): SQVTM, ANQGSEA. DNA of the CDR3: TGCAGCTTTACCCCGAGGGAGGATACGCAGTATTTT. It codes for CSFTPREDTQYF.

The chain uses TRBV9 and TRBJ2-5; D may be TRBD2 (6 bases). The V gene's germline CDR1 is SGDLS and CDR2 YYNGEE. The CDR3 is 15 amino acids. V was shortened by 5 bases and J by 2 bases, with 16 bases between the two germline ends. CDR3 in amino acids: CASSPNGTPQETQYF. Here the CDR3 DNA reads TGTGCCAGCAGTCCAAATGGGACTCCGCAAGAGACCCAGTACTTC.

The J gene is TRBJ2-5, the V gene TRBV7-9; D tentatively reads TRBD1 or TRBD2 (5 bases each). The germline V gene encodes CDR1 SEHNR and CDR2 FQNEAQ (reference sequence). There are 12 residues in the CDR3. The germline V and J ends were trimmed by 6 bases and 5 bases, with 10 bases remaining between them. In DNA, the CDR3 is TGTGCCAGCAGGCACGAGGGGGAGACCCAGTACTTC. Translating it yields CASRHEGETQYF.

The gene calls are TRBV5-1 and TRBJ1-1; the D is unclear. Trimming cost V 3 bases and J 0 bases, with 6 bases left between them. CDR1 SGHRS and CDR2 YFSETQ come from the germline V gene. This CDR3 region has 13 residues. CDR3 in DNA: TGCGCCAGCAGCTCGCAAATGAACACTGAAGCTTTCTTT. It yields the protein CASSSQMNTEAFF.

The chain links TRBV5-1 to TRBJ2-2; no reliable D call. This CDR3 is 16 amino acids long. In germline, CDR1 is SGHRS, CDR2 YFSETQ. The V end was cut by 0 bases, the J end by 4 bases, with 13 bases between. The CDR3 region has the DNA TGCGCCAGCAGCTTGGTTGTGGGCTCGAGCACCGGGGAGCTGTTTTTT. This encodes CASSLVVGSSTGELFF.

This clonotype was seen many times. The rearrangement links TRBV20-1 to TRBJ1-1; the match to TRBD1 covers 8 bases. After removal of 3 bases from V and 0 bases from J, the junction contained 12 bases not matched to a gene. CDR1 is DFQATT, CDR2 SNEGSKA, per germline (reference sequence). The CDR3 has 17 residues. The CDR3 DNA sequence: TGCAGTGCTAGCCACAGGGACAGGCGATTCATGAACACTGAAGCTTTCTTT. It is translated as CSASHRDRRFMNTEAFF.

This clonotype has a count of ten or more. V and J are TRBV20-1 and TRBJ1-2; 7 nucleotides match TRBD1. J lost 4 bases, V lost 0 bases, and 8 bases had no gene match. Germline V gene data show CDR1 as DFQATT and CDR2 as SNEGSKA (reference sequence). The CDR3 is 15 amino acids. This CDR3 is CSARDPAGTVYGYTF. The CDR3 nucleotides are TGCAGTGCTAGAGATCCGGCCGGGACAGTCTATGGCTACACCTTC.

The CDR3 is CATSDSGLATDTQYF. The CDR3, as DNA: TGTGCCACCAGTGATAGTGGGCTAGCGACAGATACGCAGTATTTT. The chain recombines TRBV24-1 with TRBJ2-3; TRBD2 might be the D (6 bases). This CDR3 region has 15 residues. Trimming pared 3 bases from V and 3 bases from J, leaving 12 bases between. The germline V gene has CDR1 KGHDR and CDR2 SFDVKD.

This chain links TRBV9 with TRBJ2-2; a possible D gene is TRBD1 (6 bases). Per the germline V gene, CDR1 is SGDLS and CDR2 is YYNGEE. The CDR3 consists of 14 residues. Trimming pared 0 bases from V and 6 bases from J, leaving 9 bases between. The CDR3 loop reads CASSVAGAAGELFF. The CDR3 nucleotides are TGTGCCAGCAGCGTAGCAGGGGCCGCCGGGGAGCTGTTTTTT.

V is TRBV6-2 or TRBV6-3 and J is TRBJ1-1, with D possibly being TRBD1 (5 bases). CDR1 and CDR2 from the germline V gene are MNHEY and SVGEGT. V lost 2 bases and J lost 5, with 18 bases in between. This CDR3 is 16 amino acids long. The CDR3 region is CASSYELGSRGTEAFF. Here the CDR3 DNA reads TGTGCCAGCAGTTACGAATTGGGGAGTCGGGGGACTGAAGCTTTCTTT.

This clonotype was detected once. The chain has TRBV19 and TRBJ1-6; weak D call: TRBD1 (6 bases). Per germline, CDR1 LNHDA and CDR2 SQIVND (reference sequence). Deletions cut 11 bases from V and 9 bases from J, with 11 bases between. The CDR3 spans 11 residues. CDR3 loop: CADKGGSPLHF. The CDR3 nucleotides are TGTGCCGACAAGGGGGGTTCACCCCTCCACTTT.

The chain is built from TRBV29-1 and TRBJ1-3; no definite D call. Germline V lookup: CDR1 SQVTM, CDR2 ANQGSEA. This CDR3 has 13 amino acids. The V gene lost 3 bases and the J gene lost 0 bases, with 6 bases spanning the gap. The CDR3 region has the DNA TGCAGCGTTGAGGCACGCTCTGGAAACACCATATATTTT. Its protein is CSVEARSGNTIYF.

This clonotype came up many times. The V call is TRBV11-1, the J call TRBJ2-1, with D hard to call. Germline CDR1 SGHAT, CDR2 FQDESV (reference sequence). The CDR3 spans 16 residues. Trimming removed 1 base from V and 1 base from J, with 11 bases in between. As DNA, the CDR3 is TGTGCCAGCAGCTTAGGGAACAAATGGTCCTACAATGAGCAGTTCTTC. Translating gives CASSLGNKWSYNEQFF.

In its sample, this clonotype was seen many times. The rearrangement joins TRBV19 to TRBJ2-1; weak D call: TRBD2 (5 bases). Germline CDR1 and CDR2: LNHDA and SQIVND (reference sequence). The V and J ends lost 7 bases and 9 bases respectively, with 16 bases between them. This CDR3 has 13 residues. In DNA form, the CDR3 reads TGTGCCAGTACCTCGGACTCCAGAGGTGAGCAGTTCTTC. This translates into CASTSDSRGEQFF.

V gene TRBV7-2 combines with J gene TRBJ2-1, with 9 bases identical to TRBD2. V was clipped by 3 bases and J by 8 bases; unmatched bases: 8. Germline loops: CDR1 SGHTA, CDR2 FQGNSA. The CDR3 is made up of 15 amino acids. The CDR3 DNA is TGTGCCAGCAGCTTGGGCGGGGGGGCCTGGGATGAGCAGTTCTTC. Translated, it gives CASSLGGGAWDEQFF.

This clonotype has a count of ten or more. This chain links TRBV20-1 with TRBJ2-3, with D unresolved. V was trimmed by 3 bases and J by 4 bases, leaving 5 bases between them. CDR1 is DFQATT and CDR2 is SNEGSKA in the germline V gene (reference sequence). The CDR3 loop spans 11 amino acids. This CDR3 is CSARVADTQYF. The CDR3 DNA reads TGCAGTGCTAGGGTAGCAGATACGCAGTATTTT.

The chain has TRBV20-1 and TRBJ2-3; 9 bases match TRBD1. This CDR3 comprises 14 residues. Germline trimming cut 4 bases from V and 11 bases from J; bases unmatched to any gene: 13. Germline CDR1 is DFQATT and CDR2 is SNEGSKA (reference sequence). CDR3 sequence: CSATLGQGGKGQYF. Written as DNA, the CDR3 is TGCAGTGCTACCCTGGGACAGGGAGGTAAAGGGCAGTATTTT.

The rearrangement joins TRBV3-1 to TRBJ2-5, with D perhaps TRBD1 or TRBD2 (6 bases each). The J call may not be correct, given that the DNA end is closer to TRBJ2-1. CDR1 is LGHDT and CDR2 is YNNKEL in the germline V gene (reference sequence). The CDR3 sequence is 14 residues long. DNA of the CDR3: TGTGCCAGCAGCCAAGATGGAGGCGGGGACAAGCAGTTCTTC. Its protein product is CASSQDGGGDKQFF.

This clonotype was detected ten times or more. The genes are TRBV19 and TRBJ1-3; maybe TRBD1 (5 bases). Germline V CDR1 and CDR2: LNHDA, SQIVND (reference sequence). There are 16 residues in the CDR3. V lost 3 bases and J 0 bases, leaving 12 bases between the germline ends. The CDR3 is CASSIRGSNSGNTIYF. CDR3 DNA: TGTGCCAGTAGTATCCGGGGCAGTAACTCTGGAAACACCATATATTTT. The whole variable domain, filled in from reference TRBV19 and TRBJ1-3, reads DGGITQSPKYLFRKEGQNVTLSCEQNLNHDAMYWYRQDPGQGLRLIYYSQIVNDFQKGDIAEGYSVSREKKESFPLTVTSAQKNPTAFYLCASSIRGSNSGNTIYFGEGSWLTVV.

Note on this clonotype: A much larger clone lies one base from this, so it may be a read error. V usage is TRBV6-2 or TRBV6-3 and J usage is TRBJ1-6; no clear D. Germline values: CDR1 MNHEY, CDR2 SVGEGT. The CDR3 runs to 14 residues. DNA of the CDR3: TGTCCCAGCAGCTTGAATAGCTATAATTCACCCCTCCACTTT. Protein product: CPSSLNSYNSPLHF.

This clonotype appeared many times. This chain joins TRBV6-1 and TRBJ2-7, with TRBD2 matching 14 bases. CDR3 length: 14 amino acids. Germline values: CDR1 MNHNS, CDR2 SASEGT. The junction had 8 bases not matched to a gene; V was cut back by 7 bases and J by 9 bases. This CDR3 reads CASTLGGLAGVQYF. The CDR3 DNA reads TGTGCCAGCACCCTCGGGGGACTAGCGGGGGTGCAGTACTTC.

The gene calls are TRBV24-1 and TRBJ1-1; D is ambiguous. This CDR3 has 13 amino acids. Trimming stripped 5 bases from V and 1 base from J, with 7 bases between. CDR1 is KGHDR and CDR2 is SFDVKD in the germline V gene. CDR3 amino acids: CATSATANTEAFF. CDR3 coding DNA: TGTGCCACCAGTGCCACAGCGAACACTGAAGCTTTCTTT.

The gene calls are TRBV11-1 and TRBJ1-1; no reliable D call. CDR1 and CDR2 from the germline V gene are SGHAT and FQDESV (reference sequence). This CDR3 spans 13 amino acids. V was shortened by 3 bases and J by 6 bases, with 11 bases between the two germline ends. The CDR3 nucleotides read TGTGCCAGCAGCTTGAACGGGGTGCCTGAAGCTTTCTTT. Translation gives CASSLNGVPEAFF.

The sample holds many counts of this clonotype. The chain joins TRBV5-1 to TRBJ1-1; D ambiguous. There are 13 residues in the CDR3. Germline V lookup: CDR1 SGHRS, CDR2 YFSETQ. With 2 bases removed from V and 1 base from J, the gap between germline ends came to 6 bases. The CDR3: CASSFDKNTEAFF. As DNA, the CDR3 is TGCGCCAGCAGCTTCGACAAGAACACTGAAGCTTTCTTT.